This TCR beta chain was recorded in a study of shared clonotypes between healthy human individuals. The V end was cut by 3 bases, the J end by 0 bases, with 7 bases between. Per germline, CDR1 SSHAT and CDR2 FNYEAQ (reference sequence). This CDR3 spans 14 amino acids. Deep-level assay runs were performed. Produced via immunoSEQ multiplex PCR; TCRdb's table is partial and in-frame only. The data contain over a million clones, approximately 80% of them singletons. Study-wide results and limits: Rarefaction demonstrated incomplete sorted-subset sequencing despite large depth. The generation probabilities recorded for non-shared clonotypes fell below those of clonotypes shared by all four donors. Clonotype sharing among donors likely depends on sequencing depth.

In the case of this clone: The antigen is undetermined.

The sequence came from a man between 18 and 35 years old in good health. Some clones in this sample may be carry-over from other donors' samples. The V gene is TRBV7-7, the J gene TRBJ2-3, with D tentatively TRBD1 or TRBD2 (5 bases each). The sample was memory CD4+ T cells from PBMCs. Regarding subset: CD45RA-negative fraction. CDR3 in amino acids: CASSFGDSTDTQYF. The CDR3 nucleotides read TGTGCCAGCAGCTTTGGGGACAGCACAGATACGCAGTATTTT.